The rows below give T cell receptor beta chains drawn from one sample of a study of T cell responses to AZD1222 COVID-19 vaccine. Assay: immunoSEQ multiplex PCR; the TCRdb copy retains only in-frame clones and omits some. The sample carries more than 85,000 clones, about 90% recorded once. The sequences come from peripheral blood, collected on day 0 of AZD1222 vaccination. These receptors originate from an adult in good health. CDR3s include the opening cysteine and the closing phenylalanine or tryptophan. Each record gives: D gene, J gene, clone size, V gene, CDR3 DNA, CDR3 protein. A D gene is named only where the DNA matches it firmly. Not all rows give a size; the values are once, few, many and, for expanded clones, a class.

D gene: -; J gene: TRBJ1-4; clone size: once; V gene: TRBV5-1; CDR3 DNA: TGCGCCAGCAGCTTGGATCAGGGAAATGAAAAACTGTTTTTT; CDR3 protein: CASSLDQGNEKLFF
D gene: TRBD2; J gene: TRBJ2-1; clone size: -; V gene: TRBV7-9; CDR3 DNA: TGTGCCAGCAGCTTTACTAGCGGGAGCGATGAGCAGTTCTTC; CDR3 protein: CASSFTSGSDEQFF
D gene: -; J gene: TRBJ2-3; clone size: -; V gene: TRBV2; CDR3 DNA: TGTGCCAGCAGTTCCGTCGGGGACGGACGCGAGTATTTT; CDR3 protein: CASSSVGDGREYF
D gene: TRBD2; J gene: TRBJ2-3; clone size: once; V gene: TRBV29-1; CDR3 DNA: TGCAGCGTCACAGGACTAGCGGCTAGCACAGATACGCAGTATTTT; CDR3 protein: CSVTGLAASTDTQYF
D gene: -; J gene: TRBJ2-7; clone size: -; V gene: TRBV29-1; CDR3 DNA: TGCAGCGTTGCTTGGTCGAGGGAGCAGTACTTC; CDR3 protein: CSVAWSREQYF
D gene: -; J gene: TRBJ1-2; clone size: -; V gene: TRBV5-4; CDR3 DNA: TGTGCCAGCAGCTTACAGAATAACTATGGCTACACCTTC; CDR3 protein: CASSLQNNYGYTF
D gene: TRBD1; J gene: TRBJ2-7; clone size: -; V gene: TRBV18; CDR3 DNA: TGTGCCAGCTCACCACCGGGACAGGGAACCTACGAGCAGTACTTC; CDR3 protein: CASSPPGQGTYEQYF
D gene: -; J gene: TRBJ1-1; clone size: -; V gene: TRBV29-1; CDR3 DNA: TGCAGCGGTACGCAGCCGGCGGGCACTGAAGCTTTCTTT; CDR3 protein: CSGTQPAGTEAFF
D gene: -; J gene: TRBJ1-2; clone size: -; V gene: TRBV9; CDR3 DNA: TGTGCCAGCAGCGTAGCTGCTTCGGCGGACTATGGCTACACCTTC; CDR3 protein: CASSVAASADYGYTF
D gene: TRBD1; J gene: TRBJ2-1; clone size: -; V gene: TRBV5-4; CDR3 DNA: TGTGCCAGCGAGGGACAGGGGCCTTACAATGAGCAGTTCTTC; CDR3 protein: CASEGQGPYNEQFF
D gene: -; J gene: TRBJ1-6; clone size: -; V gene: TRBV7-3; CDR3 DNA: TGTGCCAGCAGCTTACAGGGGACCTATAATTCACCCCTCCACTTT; CDR3 protein: CASSLQGTYNSPLHF
D gene: -; J gene: TRBJ1-2; clone size: once; V gene: TRBV6-5; CDR3 DNA: TGTGCCAGCAGGTCTCGCGGGGGTAGGGACTATGGCTACACCTTC; CDR3 protein: CASRSRGGRDYGYTF
D gene: -; J gene: TRBJ2-5; clone size: -; V gene: TRBV7-2; CDR3 DNA: TGTGCCAGCAGCTTAGGACAGGCCCAAGAGACCCAGTACTTC; CDR3 protein: CASSLGQAQETQYF
D gene: -; J gene: TRBJ1-2; clone size: -; V gene: TRBV6-5; CDR3 DNA: TGTGCCAGCAGTCCCAGGGATTTCTATGGCTACACCTTC; CDR3 protein: CASSPRDFYGYTF
D gene: -; J gene: TRBJ2-7; clone size: -; V gene: TRBV11-3; CDR3 DNA: TGTGCCAGCAGCTTAGGTGCGGGACACGAGCAGTACTTC; CDR3 protein: CASSLGAGHEQYF
D gene: -; J gene: TRBJ1-2; clone size: -; V gene: TRBV5-8; CDR3 DNA: TGTGCCAGCAGCCCCCCCCCGGATCACTATGGCTACACCTTC; CDR3 protein: CASSPPPDHYGYTF
D gene: -; J gene: TRBJ1-5; clone size: -; V gene: TRBV5-6; CDR3 DNA: TGTGCCAGCAGCTTGGGAGGGGATAGCAATCAGCCCCAGCATTTT; CDR3 protein: CASSLGGDSNQPQHF
D gene: -; J gene: TRBJ1-5; clone size: -; V gene: TRBV27; CDR3 DNA: TGTGCCAGCAGTTTATTTAATAGCAATCAGCCCCAGCATTTT; CDR3 protein: CASSLFNSNQPQHF
D gene: -; J gene: TRBJ1-3; clone size: -; V gene: TRBV7-8; CDR3 DNA: TGTGCCAGCAGCTTAGTCGCACAGGGAGGAGGAAACACCATATATTTT; CDR3 protein: CASSLVAQGGGNTIYF
D gene: -; J gene: TRBJ2-7; clone size: -; V gene: TRBV18; CDR3 DNA: TGTGCCAGCTCACCACAGGGTTCGGACGAGCAGTACTTC; CDR3 protein: CASSPQGSDEQYF
D gene: -; J gene: TRBJ1-5; clone size: -; V gene: TRBV7-9; CDR3 DNA: TGTGCCAGCAGCCTCGGGGGTCAGCCCCAGCATTTT; CDR3 protein: CASSLGGQPQHF
D gene: -; J gene: TRBJ1-4; clone size: few; V gene: TRBV18; CDR3 DNA: TGTGCCAGCTCCCGAGGGGGGACTAATGAAAAACTGTTTTTT; CDR3 protein: CASSRGGTNEKLFF
D gene: -; J gene: TRBJ2-4; clone size: -; V gene: TRBV19; CDR3 DNA: TGTGCCAGTATTCAGGGGCAGGGAGAAAACATTCAGTACTTC; CDR3 protein: CASIQGQGENIQYF
D gene: -; J gene: TRBJ2-5; clone size: -; V gene: TRBV6-5; CDR3 DNA: TGTGCCAGCAGTTACTCGAACCAGGCCGGGGAGACCCAGTACTTC; CDR3 protein: CASSYSNQAGETQYF
D gene: TRBD1; J gene: TRBJ1-1; clone size: -; V gene: TRBV6-5; CDR3 DNA: TGTGCCAGCAGTTTACCTTGGGGGACAGGGAACACTGAAGCTTTCTTT; CDR3 protein: CASSLPWGTGNTEAFF
D gene: -; J gene: TRBJ1-5; clone size: -; V gene: TRBV6-4; CDR3 DNA: TGTGCCAGCAGCCTTACTTGGAGCAATCAGCCCCAGCATTTT; CDR3 protein: CASSLTWSNQPQHF
D gene: -; J gene: TRBJ1-6; clone size: -; V gene: TRBV7-2; CDR3 DNA: TGTGCCAGCAGCTTAGGATTTCCCTATAATTCACCCCTCCACTTT; CDR3 protein: CASSLGFPYNSPLHF
D gene: -; J gene: TRBJ2-3; clone size: -; V gene: TRBV6-4; CDR3 DNA: TGTGCCAGCAGTGGTCAGGGAGGAGATACGCAGTATTTT; CDR3 protein: CASSGQGGDTQYF
D gene: TRBD2; J gene: TRBJ2-7; clone size: -; V gene: TRBV7-6; CDR3 DNA: TGTGCCAGCAGCTTAGATCAGCGGGAGGGCCGCTACGAGCAGTACTTC; CDR3 protein: CASSLDQREGRYEQYF
D gene: -; J gene: TRBJ2-5; clone size: -; V gene: TRBV24-1; CDR3 DNA: TGTGCCACCAGTGATTCTAGAGGGGGGGTCCAAGAGACCCAGTACTTC; CDR3 protein: CATSDSRGGVQETQYF
D gene: TRBD2; J gene: TRBJ2-3; clone size: -; V gene: TRBV18; CDR3 DNA: TGTGCCAGCTCAGGTCGGCAACTAGCGGGACTCACAGATACGCAGTATTTT; CDR3 protein: CASSGRQLAGLTDTQYF
D gene: TRBD2; J gene: TRBJ2-5; clone size: -; V gene: TRBV19; CDR3 DNA: TGTGCCAGTAGTAGGAGGCGGGGGTACCAAGAGACCCAGTACTTC; CDR3 protein: CASSRRRGYQETQYF
D gene: TRBD2; J gene: TRBJ2-1; clone size: -; V gene: TRBV9; CDR3 DNA: TGTGCCAGCAGCGTGTCACTAGCGAACAATGAGCAGTTCTTC; CDR3 protein: CASSVSLANNEQFF
D gene: -; J gene: TRBJ2-5; clone size: -; V gene: TRBV2; CDR3 DNA: TGTGCCAGCAGCCCCGGGTGGAGGGTTACTTCGGAGACCCAGTACTTC; CDR3 protein: CASSPGWRVTSETQYF
D gene: -; J gene: TRBJ1-3; clone size: few; V gene: TRBV29-1; CDR3 DNA: TGCAGCGTCCGCCAGCTAGCCGGAAACACCATATATTTT; CDR3 protein: CSVRQLAGNTIYF
D gene: TRBD1; J gene: TRBJ1-2; clone size: -; V gene: TRBV5-1; CDR3 DNA: TGCGCCAGCAGCTTGGCCTGGGGACAGGGGGCTGGCTACACCTTC; CDR3 protein: CASSLAWGQGAGYTF
D gene: -; J gene: TRBJ1-1; clone size: -; V gene: TRBV6-5; CDR3 DNA: TGTGCCAGCGGGGGGAACACTGAAGCTTTCTTT; CDR3 protein: CASGGNTEAFF
D gene: -; J gene: TRBJ1-1; clone size: -; V gene: TRBV11-3; CDR3 DNA: TGTGCCAGCAGCCTGACCAGGGTTGCTGAAGCTTTCTTT; CDR3 protein: CASSLTRVAEAFF
D gene: -; J gene: TRBJ1-2; clone size: -; V gene: TRBV3-1/TRBV3-2; CDR3 DNA: TGTGCCAGCAGCCAAGATCGGGGGGCGCCCAGCTATGGCTACACCTTC; CDR3 protein: CASSQDRGAPSYGYTF
D gene: -; J gene: TRBJ2-7; clone size: -; V gene: TRBV5-7; CDR3 DNA: TGTGCCAGCAGCTTGAATTGGCTCCGCTACGAGCAGTACTTC; CDR3 protein: CASSLNWLRYEQYF
D gene: TRBD1; J gene: TRBJ1-4; clone size: -; V gene: TRBV7-9; CDR3 DNA: TGTGCCAGCAGCGAGACAGGGGGCGCCGGTAATGAAAAACTGTTTTTT; CDR3 protein: CASSETGGAGNEKLFF